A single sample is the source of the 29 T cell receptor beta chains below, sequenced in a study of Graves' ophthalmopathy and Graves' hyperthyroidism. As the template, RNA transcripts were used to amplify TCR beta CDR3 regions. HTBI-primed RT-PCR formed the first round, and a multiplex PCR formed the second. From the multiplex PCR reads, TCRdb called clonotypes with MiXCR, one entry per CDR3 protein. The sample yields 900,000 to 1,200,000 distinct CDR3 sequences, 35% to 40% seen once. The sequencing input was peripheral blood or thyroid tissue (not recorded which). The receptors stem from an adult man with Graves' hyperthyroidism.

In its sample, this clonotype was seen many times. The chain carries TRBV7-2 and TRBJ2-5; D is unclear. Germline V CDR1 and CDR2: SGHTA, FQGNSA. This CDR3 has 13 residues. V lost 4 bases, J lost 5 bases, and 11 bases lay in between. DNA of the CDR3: TGTGCCAGCAGCTGGGCGTTGTGGGAGACCCAGTACTTC. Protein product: CASSWALWETQYF. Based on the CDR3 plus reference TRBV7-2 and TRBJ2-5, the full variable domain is GAGVSQSPSNKVTEKGKDVELRCDPISGHTALYWYRQSLGQGLEFLIYFQGNSAPDKSGLPSDRFSAERTGGSVSTLTIQRTQQEDSAVYLCASSWALWETQYFGPGTRLLVL.

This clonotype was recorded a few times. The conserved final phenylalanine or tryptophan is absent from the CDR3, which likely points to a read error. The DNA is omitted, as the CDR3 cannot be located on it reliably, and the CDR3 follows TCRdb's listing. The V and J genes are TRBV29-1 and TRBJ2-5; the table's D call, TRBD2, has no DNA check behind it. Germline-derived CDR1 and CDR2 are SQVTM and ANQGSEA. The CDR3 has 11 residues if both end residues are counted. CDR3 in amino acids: CSVEWPGTSTY.

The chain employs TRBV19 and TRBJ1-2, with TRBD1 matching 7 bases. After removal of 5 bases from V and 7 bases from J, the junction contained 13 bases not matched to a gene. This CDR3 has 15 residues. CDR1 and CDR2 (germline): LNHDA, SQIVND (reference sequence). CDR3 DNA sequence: TGTGCCAGTAGTGTCGCCAGCTCGACAGGGTTTGGCTACACCTTC. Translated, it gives CASSVASSTGFGYTF.

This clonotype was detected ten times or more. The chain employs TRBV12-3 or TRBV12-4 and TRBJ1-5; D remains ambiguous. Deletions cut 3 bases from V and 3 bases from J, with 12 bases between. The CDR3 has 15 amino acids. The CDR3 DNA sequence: TGTGCCAGCAGTTTGGGCAGGCTTTACAATCAGCCCCAGCATTTT. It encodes CASSLGRLYNQPQHF.

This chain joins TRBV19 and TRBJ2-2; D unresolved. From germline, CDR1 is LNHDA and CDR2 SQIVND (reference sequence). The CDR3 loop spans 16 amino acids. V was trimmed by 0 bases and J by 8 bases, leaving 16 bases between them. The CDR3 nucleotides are TGTGCCAGTAGTATAGAACCGGAGCCTCAAGGGGGGGAGCTGTTTTTT. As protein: CASSIEPEPQGGELFF.

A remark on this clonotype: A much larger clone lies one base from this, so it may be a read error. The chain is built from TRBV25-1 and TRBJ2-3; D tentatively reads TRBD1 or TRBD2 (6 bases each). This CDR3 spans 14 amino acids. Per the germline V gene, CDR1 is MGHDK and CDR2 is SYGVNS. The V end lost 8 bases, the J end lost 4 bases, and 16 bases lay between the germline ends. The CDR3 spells CASQQGGRADTQYF. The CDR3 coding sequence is TGTGCCAGCCAACAGGGAGGACGCGCAGATACGCAGTATTTT.

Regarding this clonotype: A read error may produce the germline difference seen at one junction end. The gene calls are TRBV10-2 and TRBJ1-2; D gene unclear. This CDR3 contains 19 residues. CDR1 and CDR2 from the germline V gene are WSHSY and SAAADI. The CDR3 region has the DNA TGTGCCAGCAGTTCCCGGGCGGGCAGTCAGGAGTTTGCTAACTATGGCTACACCTTC. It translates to CASSSRAGSQEFANYGYTF.

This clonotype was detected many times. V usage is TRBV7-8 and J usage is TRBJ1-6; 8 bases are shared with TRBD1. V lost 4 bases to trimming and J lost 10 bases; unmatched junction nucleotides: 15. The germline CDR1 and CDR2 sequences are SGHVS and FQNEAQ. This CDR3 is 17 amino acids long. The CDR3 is CASSSNPGQVRGSPLHF. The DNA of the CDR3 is TGTGCCAGCAGCTCAAACCCGGGACAGGTTCGAGGATCACCCCTCCACTTT.

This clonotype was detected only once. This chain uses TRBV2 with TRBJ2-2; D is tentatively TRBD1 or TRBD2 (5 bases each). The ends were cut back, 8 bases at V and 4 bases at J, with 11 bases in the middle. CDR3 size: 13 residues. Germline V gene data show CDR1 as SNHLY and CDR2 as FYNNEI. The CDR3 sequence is CASATGPTGELFF. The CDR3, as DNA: TGTGCCAGCGCAACGGGGCCCACCGGGGAGCTGTTTTTT.

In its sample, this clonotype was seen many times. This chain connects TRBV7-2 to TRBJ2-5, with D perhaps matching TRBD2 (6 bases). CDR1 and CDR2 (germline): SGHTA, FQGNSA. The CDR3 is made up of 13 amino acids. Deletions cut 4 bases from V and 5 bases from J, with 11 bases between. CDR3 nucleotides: TGTGCCAGCAGCTCGGGACTCCCGGAGACCCAGTACTTC. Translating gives CASSSGLPETQYF.

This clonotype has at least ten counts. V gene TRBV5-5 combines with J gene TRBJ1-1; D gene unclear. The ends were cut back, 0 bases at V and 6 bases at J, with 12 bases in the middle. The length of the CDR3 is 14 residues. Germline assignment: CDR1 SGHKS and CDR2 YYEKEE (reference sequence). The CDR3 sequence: CASSLGALNPEAFF. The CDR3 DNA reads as TGTGCCAGCAGCTTGGGGGCCCTTAACCCTGAAGCTTTCTTT. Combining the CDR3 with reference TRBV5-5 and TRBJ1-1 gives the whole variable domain DAGVTQSPTHLIKTRGQQVTLRCSPISGHKSVSWYQQVLGQGPQFIFQYYEKEERGRGNFPDRFSARQFPNYSSELNVNALLLGDSALYLCASSLGALNPEAFFGQGTRLTVV.

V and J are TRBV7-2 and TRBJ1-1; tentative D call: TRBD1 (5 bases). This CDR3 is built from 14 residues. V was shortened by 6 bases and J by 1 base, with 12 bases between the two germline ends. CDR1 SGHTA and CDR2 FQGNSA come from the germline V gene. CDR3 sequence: CASRTAGGNTEAFF. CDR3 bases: TGTGCCAGCAGGACAGCGGGAGGGAACACTGAAGCTTTCTTT.

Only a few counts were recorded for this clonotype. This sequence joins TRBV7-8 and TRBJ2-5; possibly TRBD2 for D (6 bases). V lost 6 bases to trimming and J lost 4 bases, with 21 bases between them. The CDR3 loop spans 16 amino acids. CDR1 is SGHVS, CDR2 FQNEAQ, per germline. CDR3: CASRQSPGLARETQYF. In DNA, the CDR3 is TGTGCCAGCAGGCAATCACCGGGGCTAGCGCGAGAGACCCAGTACTTC.

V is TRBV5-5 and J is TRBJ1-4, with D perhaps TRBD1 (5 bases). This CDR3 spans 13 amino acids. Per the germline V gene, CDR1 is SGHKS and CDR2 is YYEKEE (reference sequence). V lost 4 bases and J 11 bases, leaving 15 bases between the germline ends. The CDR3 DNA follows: TGTGCCAGCAGCCCCCTGGAGGGGAGGAAACTGTTTTTT. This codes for CASSPLEGRKLFF.

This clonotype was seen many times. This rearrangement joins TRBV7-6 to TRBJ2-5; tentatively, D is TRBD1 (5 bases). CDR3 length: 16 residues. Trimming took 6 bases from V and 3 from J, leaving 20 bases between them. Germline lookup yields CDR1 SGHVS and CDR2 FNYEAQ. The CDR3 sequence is CASSSAATSGKETQYF. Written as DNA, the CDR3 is TGTGCCAGCAGTTCCGCGGCGACATCAGGGAAAGAGACCCAGTACTTC.

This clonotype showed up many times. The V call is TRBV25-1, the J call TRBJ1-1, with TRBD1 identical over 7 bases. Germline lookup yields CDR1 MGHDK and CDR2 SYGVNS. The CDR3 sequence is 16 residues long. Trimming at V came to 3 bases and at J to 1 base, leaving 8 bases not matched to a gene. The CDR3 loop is CASSDSQTGRNTEAFF. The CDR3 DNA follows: TGTGCCAGCAGTGACTCCCAGACAGGGCGGAACACTGAAGCTTTCTTT. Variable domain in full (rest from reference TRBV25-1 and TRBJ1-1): EADIYQTPRYLVIGTGKKITLECSQTMGHDKMYWYQQDPGMELHLIHYSYGVNSTEKGDLSSESTVSRIRTEHFPLTLESARPSHTSQYLCASSDSQTGRNTEAFFGQGTRLTVV.

The CDR3 reads CASSFWGPVGGYGYTF. CDR3 DNA sequence: TGCGCCAGCAGCTTTTGGGGACCAGTCGGGGGCTATGGCTACACCTTC. J is TRBJ1-2 and V is TRBV5-1, with a possible D match to TRBD1 (5 bases). The germline V gene encodes CDR1 SGHRS and CDR2 YFSETQ. Trimming took 2 bases from V and 4 from J, leaving 18 bases between them. This CDR3 has 16 amino acids.

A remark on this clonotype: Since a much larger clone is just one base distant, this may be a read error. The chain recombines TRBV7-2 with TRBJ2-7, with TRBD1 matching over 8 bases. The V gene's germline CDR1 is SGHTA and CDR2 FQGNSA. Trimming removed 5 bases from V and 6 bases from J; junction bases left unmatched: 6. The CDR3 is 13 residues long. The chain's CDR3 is CASSPVDRGEQYF. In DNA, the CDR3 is TGTGCCAGCAGCCCCGTAGACAGGGGCGAGCAGTACTTC.

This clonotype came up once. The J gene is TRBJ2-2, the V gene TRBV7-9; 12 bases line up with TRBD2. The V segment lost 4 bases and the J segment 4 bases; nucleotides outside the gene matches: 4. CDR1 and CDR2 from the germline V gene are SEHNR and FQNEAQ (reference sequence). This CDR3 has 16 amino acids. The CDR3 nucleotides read TGTGCCAGCAGCTACGGACTAGCGGGGACCACCGGGGAGCTGTTTTTT. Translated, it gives CASSYGLAGTTGELFF.

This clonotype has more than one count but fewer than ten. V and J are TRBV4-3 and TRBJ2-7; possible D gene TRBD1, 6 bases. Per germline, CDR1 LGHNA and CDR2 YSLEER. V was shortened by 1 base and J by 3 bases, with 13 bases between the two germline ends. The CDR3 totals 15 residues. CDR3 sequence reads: CASSQASGQIYEQYF. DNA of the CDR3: TGCGCCAGCAGCCAAGCCTCGGGACAAATCTACGAGCAGTACTTC.

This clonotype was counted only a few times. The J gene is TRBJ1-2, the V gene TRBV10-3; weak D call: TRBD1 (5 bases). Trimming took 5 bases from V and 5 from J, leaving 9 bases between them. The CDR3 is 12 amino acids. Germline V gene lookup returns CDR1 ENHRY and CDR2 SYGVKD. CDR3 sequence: CAISLAGYGYTF. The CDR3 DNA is TGTGCCATCAGTTTAGCAGGGTATGGCTACACCTTC.

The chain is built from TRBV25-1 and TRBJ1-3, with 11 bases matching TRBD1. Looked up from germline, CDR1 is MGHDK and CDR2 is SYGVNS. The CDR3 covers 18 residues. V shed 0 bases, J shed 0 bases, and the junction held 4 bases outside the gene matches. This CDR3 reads CASSEYGTGGSSGNTIYF. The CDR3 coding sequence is TGTGCCAGCAGTGAATATGGGACAGGGGGAAGCTCTGGAAACACCATATATTTT.

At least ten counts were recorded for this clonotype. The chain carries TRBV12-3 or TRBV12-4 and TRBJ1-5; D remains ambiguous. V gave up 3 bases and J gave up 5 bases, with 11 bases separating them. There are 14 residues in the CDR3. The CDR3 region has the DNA TGTGCCAGCAGTTTTTCGGGGATACATCAGCCCCAGCATTTT. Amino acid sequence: CASSFSGIHQPQHF.

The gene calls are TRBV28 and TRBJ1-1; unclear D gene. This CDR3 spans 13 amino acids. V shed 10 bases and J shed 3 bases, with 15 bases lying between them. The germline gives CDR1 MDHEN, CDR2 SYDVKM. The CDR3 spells CATTPIGHTEAFF. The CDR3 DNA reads TGTGCCACTACGCCGATCGGGCACACTGAAGCTTTCTTT.

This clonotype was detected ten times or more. CDR3 bases: TGCGCCAGCAGCTTGGGAGATACTCGACAAGAGACCCAGTACTTC. Its translation: CASSLGDTRQETQYF. The rearrangement joins TRBV5-1 to TRBJ2-5; no clear D gene. The CDR3 loop spans 15 amino acids. The germline gives CDR1 SGHRS, CDR2 YFSETQ. V gave up 0 bases and J gave up 2 bases, with 11 bases separating them.

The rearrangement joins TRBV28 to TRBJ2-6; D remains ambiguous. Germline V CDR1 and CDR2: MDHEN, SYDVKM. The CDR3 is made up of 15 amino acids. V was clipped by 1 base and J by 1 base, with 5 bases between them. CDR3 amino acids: CASSLYFSGANVLTF. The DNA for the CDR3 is TGTGCCAGCAGTTTATACTTTTCTGGGGCCAACGTCCTGACTTTC.

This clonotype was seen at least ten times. Here the CDR3 reads CASKDRWNQPQHF. The CDR3 DNA follows: TGTGCCAGCAAGGACAGGTGGAATCAGCCCCAGCATTTT. The rearrangement links TRBV2 to TRBJ1-5; 7 bases match TRBD1. This CDR3 has 13 residues. Trimming cost V 7 bases and J 4 bases; bases outside gene matches: 4. Per germline, CDR1 SNHLY and CDR2 FYNNEI.

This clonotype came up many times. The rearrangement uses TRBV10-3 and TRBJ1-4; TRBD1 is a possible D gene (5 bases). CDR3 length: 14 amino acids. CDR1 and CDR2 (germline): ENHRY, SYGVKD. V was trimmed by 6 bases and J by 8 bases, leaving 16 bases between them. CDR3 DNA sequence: TGTGCCATCAGCGGGGCTCTGGGGCGAGAAAAACTGTTTTTT. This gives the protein CAISGALGREKLFF.

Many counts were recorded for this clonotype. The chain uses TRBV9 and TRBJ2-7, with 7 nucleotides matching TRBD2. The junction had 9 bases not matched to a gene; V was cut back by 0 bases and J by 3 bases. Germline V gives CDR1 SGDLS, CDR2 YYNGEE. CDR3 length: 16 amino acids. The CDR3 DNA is TGTGCCAGCAGCGTAGCCGGGACTACGCCTTACTACGAGCAGTACTTC. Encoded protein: CASSVAGTTPYYEQYF.